The rows below give T cell receptor beta chains drawn from one sample of a study of T cells in Graves' hyperthyroidism and ophthalmopathy. MiXCR, applied by TCRdb to the multiplex PCR reads, yields one record per CDR3 protein. The profile shows a few hundred thousand distinct CDR3 sequences, 15% to 20% of them singletons. The sequencing sample was made of blood. These receptors originate from a man between 50 and 59 years old with Graves' ophthalmopathy. Both conserved end residues are part of each CDR3. The D gene is left open where the match is weak. Clone size is not always given. Where it is, it says once, few, many or a class for expanded clones.

J gene	V gene	D gene	CDR3 length	clone size	CDR3 protein	CDR3 DNA
TRBJ2-1	TRBV3-1	NA	13	few	CASSQERKGEQFF	TGTGCCAGCAGCCAAGAGCGCAAGGGGGAGCAGTTCTTC
TRBJ2-5	TRBV10-3	NA	12	NA	CAISPGRETQYF	TGTGCCATCAGTCCAGGAAGGGAGACCCAGTACTTC
TRBJ2-7	TRBV6-1	TRBD2	14	NA	CASTGTTQVREQYF	TGTGCCAGCACTGGGACTACCCAGGTCCGCGAGCAGTACTTC
TRBJ2-5	TRBV12-3/TRBV12-4	NA	14	many	CASSLVLAIETQYF	TGTGCCAGCAGTTTAGTACTAGCAATTGAGACCCAGTACTTC
TRBJ2-5	TRBV6-2/TRBV6-3	NA	12	many	CASSRGMETQYF	TGTGCCAGCAGCAGAGGGATGGAGACCCAGTACTTC
TRBJ1-4	TRBV11-2	TRBD1	13	many	CASSFQGAGKLFF	TGTGCCAGCAGCTTTCAGGGGGCAGGAAAACTGTTTTTT
TRBJ2-1	TRBV28	NA	16	many	CASSFEPPTDYNEQFF	TGTGCCAGCAGTTTCGAACCCCCGACAGACTACAATGAGCAGTTCTTC
TRBJ2-7	TRBV14	NA	16	few	CASSQDPREVSYEQYF	TGTGCCAGCAGCCAAGACCCCAGGGAAGTCTCCTACGAGCAGTACTTC
TRBJ2-1	TRBV11-2	NA	14	few	CASSSEGWGPNRFF	TGTGCCAGCAGCTCAGAAGGATGGGGCCCGAACAGGTTCTTC
TRBJ1-3	TRBV10-3	TRBD1	16	few	CAISAGDRVSGNTIYF	TGTGCCATCAGCGCCGGTGACAGGGTCTCTGGAAACACCATATATTTT
TRBJ1-2	TRBV15	TRBD1	15	few	CATSRGGQGDSGYTF	TGTGCCACCAGCAGGGGGGGACAGGGCGATAGTGGCTACACCTTC
TRBJ2-3	TRBV10-2	NA	14	few	CASSDLDYTDTQYF	TGCGCCAGCAGTGACCTGGACTACACAGATACGCAGTATTTT
TRBJ1-2	TRBV27	NA	12	NA	CAQRGFENGYTF	TGTGCCCAGCGCGGGTTTGAGAATGGCTACACCTTC
TRBJ1-1	TRBV11-2	NA	15	NA	CASSPEGGENTEAFF	TGTGCCAGCAGCCCCGAGGGGGGAGAAAACACTGAAGCTTTCTTT
TRBJ2-3	TRBV20-1	NA	15	many	CSAISPARSTDTQYF	TGCAGTGCCATCAGCCCCGCCAGGAGCACAGATACGCAGTATTTT
TRBJ2-2	TRBV13	TRBD2	17	few	CASSSLLAPKGTGELFF	TGTGCCAGCAGCTCCTTACTAGCGCCCAAAGGGACCGGGGAGCTGTTTTTT
TRBJ2-1	TRBV9	TRBD2	15	few	CASSDSGNSYNEQFF	TGTGCCAGCAGCGATAGCGGGAATTCCTACAATGAGCAGTTCTTC
TRBJ2-5	TRBV20-1	NA	15	NA	CSARDLGRGQETQYF	TGCAGTGCTAGAGATCTAGGCAGGGGCCAAGAGACCCAGTACTTC
TRBJ2-6	TRBV28	TRBD2	18	few	CASGELAGGRSGANVLTF	TGTGCCAGCGGTGAACTAGCGGGAGGCCGCTCTGGGGCCAACGTCCTGACTTTC
TRBJ2-3	TRBV24-1	TRBD2	14	few	CATEAGGPTDTQYF	TGTGCCACCGAAGCGGGAGGGCCGACAGATACGCAGTATTTT
TRBJ2-7	TRBV5-1	TRBD2	14	NA	CASSSGTSREEQYF	TGCGCCAGCAGCTCCGGGACTAGCCGAGAGGAGCAGTACTTC
TRBJ2-1	TRBV28	TRBD1	18	few	CASSFIPTGRLGGNEQFF	TGTGCCAGCAGTTTTATACCGACAGGGCGACTGGGTGGGAATGAGCAGTTCTTC